The rows below give T cell receptor beta chains drawn from one sample of a study of patients and donors after allogeneic stem cell transplantation. TCRdb re-called the RT-PCR reads with MiXCR, one entry per CDR3 protein. This table holds over 400,000 distinct CDR3 sequences, 16% found once. Sequencing input: blood, either unsorted or a sorted T cell fraction (not recorded which). The receptors were sampled from a human donor who was either an allogeneic HSCT recipient or a stem cell or donor lymphocyte infusion donor (not recorded which). It is not recorded whose cells these are; they may come from a transplant donor. Each CDR3 is given with its conserved first and last residue. D genes are given only for firm matches. Rows may omit the clone size; those that give it use once, few, many or a size class.

V gene	J gene	D gene	clone size	CDR3 protein	CDR3 DNA
TRBV2	TRBJ2-3	NA	NA	CASSSARGTVGTDTQYF	TGTGCCAGCAGTTCAGCGAGGGGGACGGTGGGCACAGATACGCAGTATTTT
TRBV18	TRBJ2-7	TRBD2	NA	CASSTGGGPSYEQYF	TGTGCCAGCTCTACGGGCGGGGGTCCCTCCTACGAGCAGTACTTC
TRBV10-3	TRBJ1-1	NA	NA	CAIRHPGRMNTEAFF	TGTGCCATCAGGCATCCGGGACGGATGAACACTGAAGCTTTCTTT
TRBV5-1	TRBJ2-3	TRBD2	few	CASTPGTSGVTDTQYF	TGCGCCAGCACTCCCGGGACTAGCGGGGTTACAGATACGCAGTATTTT
TRBV7-8	TRBJ2-7	TRBD2	few	CASSSPDLAGGNYEQYF	TGTGCCAGCAGCTCGCCTGATCTAGCGGGAGGGAACTACGAGCAGTACTTC
TRBV2	TRBJ2-1	TRBD2	few	CASRETSGRGNNEQFF	TGTGCCAGCAGGGAGACTAGCGGGAGGGGCAACAATGAGCAGTTCTTC
TRBV12-3/TRBV12-4	TRBJ1-1	TRBD1	NA	CASSFPRDRGVTEAFF	TGTGCCAGCAGTTTCCCCCGAGACAGGGGGGTCACTGAAGCTTTCTTT
TRBV6-1	TRBJ2-5	TRBD2	many	CASSPPRTSGKTAETQYF	TGTGCCAGCAGTCCACCCCGGACTAGCGGGAAGACAGCAGAGACCCAGTACTTC
TRBV4-3	TRBJ2-2	NA	NA	CASSQDRFGELFF	TGCGCCAGCAGCCAAGATAGGTTCGGGGAGCTGTTTTTT
TRBV3-1	TRBJ1-1	NA	few	CASSHRQGGTEAFF	TGTGCCAGCAGCCACCGGCAGGGAGGCACTGAAGCTTTCTTT
TRBV12-3/TRBV12-4	TRBJ2-2	NA	many	CASSILRTGELFF	TGTGCCAGCAGTATCCTGAGAACCGGGGAGCTGTTTTTT
TRBV25-1	TRBJ2-3	TRBD1	NA	CASSEGTVKDTQYF	TGTGCCAGCAGTGAGGGGACAGTAAAAGATACGCAGTATTTT
TRBV7-9	TRBJ2-7	NA	few	CASSPGLGYEQYF	TGTGCCAGCAGCCCTGGCCTTGGGTACGAGCAGTACTTC
TRBV11-3	TRBJ1-1	NA	NA	CASSTDSTEAFF	TGTGCCAGCAGCACGGACAGCACTGAAGCTTTCTTT
TRBV9	TRBJ2-5	NA	NA	CASTSHWDRPGETQYF	TGTGCCAGCACATCCCACTGGGACCGGCCGGGAGAGACCCAGTACTTC
TRBV24-1	TRBJ1-2	NA	NA	CATSGPGNHYGYTF	TGTGCCACCAGTGGACCCGGAAATCACTATGGCTACACCTTC
TRBV2	TRBJ2-7	TRBD2	few	CASIPERGGEQYF	TGTGCCAGCATACCAGAGCGGGGCGGGGAGCAGTACTTC
TRBV6-1	TRBJ1-3	NA	NA	CASSLRGLSDTIYF	TGTGCCAGCAGCTTGCGGGGGCTGTCGGACACCATATATTTT
TRBV20-1	TRBJ2-4	TRBD1	few	CSARQGPLFPKAKNIQYF	TGCAGTGCCAGACAGGGGCCTCTCTTCCCCAAAGCCAAAAACATTCAGTACTTC
TRBV9	TRBJ2-1	NA	few	CASSPPGGAIDEQFF	TGTGCCAGCAGCCCACCCGGGGGAGCGATCGATGAGCAGTTCTTC
TRBV4-2	TRBJ2-1	NA	NA	CASSQDMSNEQFF	TGTGCCAGCAGCCAAGATATGAGCAATGAGCAGTTCTTC
TRBV6-1	TRBJ2-7	NA	NA	CASSDGGVRQYF	TGTGCCAGCAGTGACGGAGGGGTACGCCAGTACTTC
TRBV6-1	TRBJ2-5	NA	few	CASSEVYQETQYF	TGTGCCAGCAGTGAGGTATACCAAGAGACCCAGTACTTC
TRBV20-1	TRBJ2-2	NA	NA	CSARDHRGGTGELFF	TGCAGTGCTAGAGATCACAGGGGAGGTACCGGGGAGCTGTTTTTT
TRBV12-3/TRBV12-4	TRBJ2-2	NA	few	CAGSNTGELFF	TGTGCGGGGTCGAACACCGGGGAGCTGTTTTTT
TRBV3-1	TRBJ2-3	NA	NA	CASSQVNSLTDTQYF	TGTGCCAGCAGCCAAGTTAACTCCCTCACAGATACGCAGTATTTT
TRBV20-1	TRBJ2-2	TRBD2	few	CSARDGGAGDTGELFF	TGCAGTGCTAGAGATGGTGGAGCGGGAGACACCGGGGAGCTGTTTTTT
TRBV11-3	TRBJ1-6	NA	few	CASSQRTQNSPLHF	TGTGCCAGCAGCCAGCGGACTCAGAATTCACCCCTCCACTTT
TRBV24-1	TRBJ2-5	NA	few	CATSAPHDGQTQYF	TGTGCCACCAGTGCACCCCACGATGGGCAGACCCAGTACTTC
TRBV6-5	TRBJ1-2	TRBD1	NA	CASSLPGQGSGGYTF	TGTGCCAGCAGTTTACCGGGACAGGGGTCTGGCGGCTACACCTTC
TRBV5-1	TRBJ2-7	NA	many	CASSFGASYEQYF	TGCGCCAGCAGCTTCGGAGCCTCCTACGAGCAGTACTTC
TRBV9	TRBJ1-2	TRBD1	NA	CASSPGSGGQGGYTF	TGTGCCAGCAGCCCGGGGTCGGGGGGACAGGGCGGCTACACCTTC
TRBV15	TRBJ2-1	TRBD1	few	CATSRDGTGTYNEQFF	TGTGCCACCAGCAGAGATGGGACAGGGACCTACAATGAGCAGTTCTTC
TRBV5-4	TRBJ2-1	TRBD2	few	CASSPGLAIYNEQFF	TGTGCCAGCAGCCCAGGACTAGCAATCTACAATGAGCAGTTCTTC
TRBV7-3	TRBJ1-5	NA	NA	CASSLGPDQPQHF	TGTGCCAGCAGCTTAGGGCCTGATCAGCCCCAGCATTTT
TRBV20-1	TRBJ1-3	NA	few	CSARAGAGNTIYF	TGCAGTGCTAGAGCGGGGGCTGGAAACACCATATATTTT
TRBV29-1	TRBJ2-4	NA	NA	CSVEMEPNIQYF	TGCAGCGTTGAAATGGAACCTAACATTCAGTACTTC
TRBV7-2	TRBJ2-4	TRBD1	NA	CASSTRDSPSKNIQYF	TGTGCCAGCAGCACCAGGGACAGCCCCTCCAAAAACATTCAGTACTTC
TRBV15	TRBJ2-2	NA	many	CATSRDYTGELFF	TGTGCCACCAGCAGGGACTACACCGGGGAGCTGTTTTTT
TRBV6-1	TRBJ1-1	NA	NA	CASIEAGLGRTEAFF	TGTGCCAGCATTGAGGCAGGGCTGGGTAGAACTGAAGCTTTCTTT
TRBV12-3/TRBV12-4	TRBJ1-4	TRBD1	NA	CASSFRGQGSTNEKLFF	TGTGCCAGCAGTTTTAGAGGACAGGGAAGTACTAATGAAAAACTGTTTTTT
TRBV10-3	TRBJ1-6	NA	few	CAIRGTGNSPLHF	TGTGCCATCAGGGGAACAGGGAATTCACCCCTCCACTTT
TRBV7-9	TRBJ1-5	NA	few	CASSLGAGPNQPQHF	TGTGCCAGCAGCTTAGGGGCCGGGCCAAATCAGCCCCAGCATTTT
TRBV24-1	TRBJ1-4	TRBD1	few	CATSDPGTGGGKLFF	TGTGCCACCAGTGACCCCGGGACAGGGGGCGGAAAACTGTTTTTT
TRBV12-3/TRBV12-4	TRBJ2-1	TRBD2	NA	CASRIAGRGNEQFF	TGTGCCAGCAGGATAGCGGGAAGGGGGAATGAGCAGTTCTTC
TRBV6-2/TRBV6-3	TRBJ2-1	NA	NA	CASSYEAGAYNEQFF	TGTGCCAGCAGTTACGAAGCGGGCGCCTACAATGAGCAGTTCTTC
TRBV29-1	TRBJ2-3	TRBD2	NA	CSADRSGRDTDTQYF	TGCAGCGCCGACCGTAGCGGGAGGGACACAGATACGCAGTATTTT
TRBV6-5	TRBJ1-1	NA	NA	CASSYLGVGQHNTEAFF	TGTGCCAGCAGTTACTTGGGTGTGGGGCAACACAACACTGAAGCTTTCTTT
TRBV11-1	TRBJ1-3	NA	NA	CASSVHRSGDSTGNTIYF	TGTGCCAGCAGCGTTCACAGGTCAGGGGACTCTACTGGAAACACCATATATTTT
TRBV20-1	TRBJ1-2	TRBD1	NA	CSARVDRGGLRYYGYTF	TGCAGTGCTAGAGTGGACAGGGGGGGATTAAGATACTATGGCTACACCTTC
TRBV9	TRBJ2-7	TRBD1	NA	CASSVGDSYSYEQYF	TGTGCCAGCAGCGTAGGGGACAGCTACTCCTACGAGCAGTACTTC
TRBV5-6	TRBJ1-2	TRBD1	NA	CASTRLTGGRGNYGYTF	TGTGCCAGCACCCGATTGACAGGGGGTCGAGGTAACTATGGCTACACCTTC
TRBV6-2/TRBV6-3	TRBJ2-2	NA	NA	CASSYSWGAGELFF	TGTGCCAGCAGTTACTCTTGGGGGGCCGGGGAGCTGTTTTTT
TRBV20-1	TRBJ2-7	NA	few	CSASFESPREQYF	TGCAGTGCTAGTTTTGAGAGCCCTCGGGAGCAGTACTTC
TRBV4-3	TRBJ1-4	TRBD1	few	CASSQALDRSEKLFF	TGCGCCAGCAGCCAAGCTTTGGACAGGAGTGAAAAACTGTTTTTT
TRBV27	TRBJ2-1	NA	few	CASSRGGGENEQFF	TGTGCCAGCAGTCGAGGGGGAGGGGAGAATGAGCAGTTCTTC
TRBV12-3/TRBV12-4	TRBJ1-1	TRBD1	few	CASSRRQGLNTEAFF	TGTGCCAGCAGCCGAAGACAGGGGTTGAACACTGAAGCTTTCTTT
TRBV7-6	TRBJ2-1	NA	many	CASSPFDNEQFF	TGTGCCAGCAGCCCCTTTGACAATGAGCAGTTCTTC
TRBV7-8	TRBJ2-3	NA	NA	CASSLAPSNTQYF	TGTGCCAGCAGCTTAGCTCCCTCTAATACGCAGTATTTT